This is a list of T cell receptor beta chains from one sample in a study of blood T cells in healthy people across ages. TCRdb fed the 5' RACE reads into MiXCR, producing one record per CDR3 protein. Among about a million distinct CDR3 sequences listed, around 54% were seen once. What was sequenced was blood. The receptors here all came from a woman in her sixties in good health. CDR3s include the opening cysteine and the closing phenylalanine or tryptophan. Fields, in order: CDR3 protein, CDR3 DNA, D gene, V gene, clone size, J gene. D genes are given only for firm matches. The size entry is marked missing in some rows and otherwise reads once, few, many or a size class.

CASSLYGTRSSYNEQFF	TGTGCCAGCAGTTTATACGGGACGAGAAGCTCCTACAATGAGCAGTTCTTC	-	TRBV27	-	TRBJ2-1
CASSLRVAGDYEQYF	TGCGCCAGCAGCCTCAGAGTAGCGGGAGACTACGAGCAGTACTTC	TRBD2	TRBV5-1	few	TRBJ2-7
CASSLFSILAGALETQYF	TGCGCCAGCAGCTTGTTCAGTATTCTGGCGGGAGCTTTAGAGACCCAGTACTTC	TRBD2	TRBV5-1	-	TRBJ2-5
CSATGLAELSEQYF	TGCAGTGCTACCGGACTAGCCGAGCTATCTGAGCAGTACTTC	TRBD2	TRBV20-1	-	TRBJ2-5
CASSQDLTGGPYEQYF	TGTGCCAGCAGCCAAGACTTGACGGGAGGGCCCTACGAGCAGTACTTC	TRBD2	TRBV4-2	-	TRBJ2-7
CASSHTASSYEQYF	TGCGCCAGCAGCCATACAGCAAGCTCCTACGAGCAGTACTTC	-	TRBV4-3	-	TRBJ2-7
CASSQVPWEQYF	TGTGCCAGCAGCCAAGTTCCCTGGGAGCAGTACTTC	-	TRBV3-1	-	TRBJ2-7
CASSLSIGDKTYEQYF	TGTGCCAGCAGTTTATCGATTGGAGACAAAACCTACGAGCAGTACTTC	-	TRBV27	-	TRBJ2-7
CASSPLFGRDTDTQYF	TGTGCCAGCAGTCCCCTTTTCGGGAGAGACACAGATACGCAGTATTTT	-	TRBV12-3/TRBV12-4	-	TRBJ2-3
CATSDLSTGYGYTF	TGTGCCACCAGTGATTTGTCAACTGGCTATGGCTACACCTTC	-	TRBV24-1	-	TRBJ1-2
CASSLGAPGVNEQFF	TGTGCCAGCAGCTTAGGGGCCCCTGGTGTCAATGAGCAGTTCTTC	-	TRBV7-9	-	TRBJ2-1
CASSPRDFKETQYF	TGTGCCAGCAGCCCGCGGGACTTCAAAGAGACCCAGTACTTC	-	TRBV7-2	-	TRBJ2-5
CSAKNRVGEQYF	TGCAGTGCCAAGAACAGGGTTGGCGAGCAGTACTTC	-	TRBV20-1	few	TRBJ2-7
CSVSFGLGTGELFF	TGCAGCGTTAGTTTCGGTTTAGGGACCGGGGAGCTGTTTTTT	-	TRBV29-1	once	TRBJ2-2
CASSLGLAGYHNEQFF	TGTGCCAGCAGTTTGGGACTAGCGGGATACCACAATGAGCAGTTCTTC	TRBD2	TRBV12-3/TRBV12-4	-	TRBJ2-1
CASSLPGAGGDEQYF	TGTGCCAGCAGCCTCCCAGGAGCGGGAGGAGACGAGCAGTACTTC	TRBD2	TRBV9	-	TRBJ2-7
CASSPMSPGSKNIQYF	TGTGCCAGCAGCCCAATGTCGCCAGGATCCAAAAACATTCAGTACTTC	-	TRBV12-3/TRBV12-4	-	TRBJ2-4
CSVEGEGGTEAFF	TGCAGCGTTGAAGGAGAAGGGGGCACTGAAGCTTTCTTT	-	TRBV29-1	few	TRBJ1-1
CAISTADRMNTEAFF	TGTGCCATCAGTACCGCTGACAGGATGAATACTGAAGCTTTCTTT	-	TRBV10-3	-	TRBJ1-1
CASSQPGNEQYF	TGCGCCAGCAGCCAACCGGGTAACGAGCAGTACTTC	-	TRBV4-1	few	TRBJ2-7
CASSSQGGASYEQYF	TGCGCCAGCAGCTCCCAGGGGGGGGCATCCTACGAGCAGTACTTC	-	TRBV5-1	-	TRBJ2-7
CASSHGPGGTGELFF	TGTGCCAGCAGCCACGGCCCCGGGGGCACCGGGGAGCTGTTTTTT	-	TRBV5-6	once	TRBJ2-2
CASSPSGTEGETQYF	TGTGCCAGCAGCCCATCCGGGACAGAGGGAGAGACCCAGTACTTC	TRBD1	TRBV7-9	once	TRBJ2-5
CASARVLADNNEQFF	TGCGCCAGCGCCCGGGTTTTAGCGGATAACAATGAGCAGTTCTTC	-	TRBV5-1	-	TRBJ2-1
CASGGANRNYNEQFF	TGTGCCAGCGGTGGGGCCAATAGAAACTACAATGAGCAGTTCTTC	-	TRBV2	-	TRBJ2-1
CASSHGLGQGQETQYF	TGTGCCAGCAGTCACGGCCTTGGACAGGGCCAAGAGACCCAGTACTTC	TRBD1	TRBV2	-	TRBJ2-5
CASSGRTATNEKLFF	TGTGCCAGCAGTGGACGGACAGCAACTAATGAAAAACTGTTTTTT	-	TRBV6-1	-	TRBJ1-4